The entry that follows covers one T cell receptor beta chain sequence. This clone was seen more than once but under ten times. Its antigen has not been determined. No much larger clone is present one base from it, and per-base qualities are unavailable. In total, around 600 healthy bone marrow donors made up the cohort. All cohort members were sampled while nominally healthy, although unrecorded immune exposures were likely present. The donor tested CMV seronegative, placing the donor among the roughly 340 seronegative members of the cohort. A peripheral blood sample was collected from each donor, and TCR beta sequencing was performed on peripheral blood mononuclear cells. The Qiagen DNeasy Blood Extraction Kit was used to extract genomic DNA from the blood cell samples. The data were taken from a study of cytomegalovirus exposure and HLA in healthy donors (dated by TCRdb to 2017 to 2019). Some background on the complete study: In an earlier analysis of under 600 of the donors, 276 Gb of sequence data and 120 million or so unique TCR beta sequences from roughly 200 million T cells were reported. About 280 gigabases of sequencing data and roughly 81 million unique TCR sequences made up an early release that covered fewer than 650 HLA-typed donors. Of the roughly 400 genotyped donors, around 81% fell in the genetic ancestry cluster associated with self-reported Caucasian donors. The study aimed to test whether signatures of past pathogen exposure could be identified by cataloging public T cell receptors. Using immunosequencing, the study profiled T cell repertoires from roughly 650 subjects and related those repertoires to cytomegalovirus serostatus. Along with the 666-subject first cohort, a separate validation cohort of over a hundred different subjects was used. The study combined high-throughput TCR immunosequencing, statistical association of individual TCRs with disease status, and machine learning to predict cytomegalovirus infection status. A later analysis re-examined previously published TCR beta repertoires from roughly 650 donors and added high-resolution HLA genotyping to investigate patterns of TCR occurrence. Rather than using new phenotypic data, the later analysis identified candidate immune exposures from TCR beta sequences and from how often those sequences occurred across donors. An earlier analysis of around 640 of the donors used high-throughput TCR beta sequencing to judge whether each TCR beta V gene segment behaved as functional or pseudogenic. Donor age, sex, ethnicity and CMV serostatus were collected together with the repertoire data. A later genetic analysis took genome-wide SNP genotypes for about 65% of the 666 donors and used that subset as a discovery cohort. All discovery cohort repertoires had been generated using a single sequencing platform. Both class I and class II loci were covered by HLA typing, at four-digit resolution. Typing coverage varied by locus: roughly 620-630 donors for A, B, C, DRB1 and DQB1; roughly 500 for DQA1; about 590 for DPA1; fewer than 480 for DPB1. A handful of DR-DQ haplotypes were handled as single units for association and clustering because linkage in the cohort was strong. Among around 400 genotyped donors of the cohort, an average of about 240,000 unique TCR beta nucleotide sequences were sequenced per donor, approximately 20% of them non-productive. Broader findings and caveats from the paper: At a false discovery rate of 0.05, a later analysis linked around 15,000 TCR beta sequences to specific HLA alleles. In a later analysis, most CMV-associated TCR beta chains were found to appear HLA-restricted, with HLA associations seemingly driven largely by CMV exposure. In a later analysis, HLA-associated TCR beta chains showed more clonal expansion and lower generation probabilities than non-associated chains that were equally common. Linkage disequilibrium might explain the correlated functional status among segregating V segments, but an unknown experimental factor could not be ruled out. This cohort had only TCR beta chains sequenced, and the lack of alpha or paired-chain data limited which features could be detected. Because some donors lacked HLA typing at each locus, the association tests relied only on the typed subset. In both the original and validation cohorts, the classifier was reported to diagnose cytomegalovirus status with high specificity and sensitivity. V-gene and J-gene trimming of TCR beta chains was associated with a missense DCLRE1C variant in a later genetic analysis, and the association was replicated in an independent cohort. A cluster of highly shared sequence variants was judged likely to represent a technical artifact of the sequencing pipeline. A later analysis found that TCR association rates varied across HLA loci, with DRB1 alleles showing the most associated TCRs and HLA-C alleles the fewest. The 87-base-pair reads could not distinguish some IMGT-functional V segments, including TRBV6-2 and TRBV6-3, so those segments were excluded. The study listed 150 to 200 TCR beta chains as associated with cytomegalovirus. Roughly uniform sequencing depth across donors was assumed in presence/absence analyses, although this assumption may not hold. Most TCR sequences were seen in very few donors, while some public TCRs were found in many individuals. Immune exposure information for the cohort was limited to CMV serostatus. In a later genetic analysis, fewer N-insertions in productive TCRs were reported among donors in an Asian-associated ancestry cluster than the roughly 640-donor mean. A few of the identified cytomegalovirus-associated TCR beta chains were confirmed in vitro to be specific for cytomegalovirus antigens. When HLA alleles, especially DR and DQ, strongly co-occurred, TCR associations were difficult to assign to individual alleles. An earlier analysis of 450 to 750 of the donors showed that most TCR beta V segments appeared in productive rearrangements either about 87% or about 30% of the time, which broadly matched IMGT annotations. Several of the top co-occurrence clusters appeared to be linked to parvovirus B19, influenza, CMV and Epstein-Barr virus, according to a later analysis. According to the authors, the approach could potentially be generalized to other disease states and immunological phenotypes. A further reported finding was that TCR beta sequences accurately predicted the HLA-A and HLA-B alleles for most subjects in the first cohort. Some 16 rarely observed V segments, including chromosome 9 orphons, were excluded from the earlier analysis of a few hundred of the donors because counts were too low.

Libraries were constructed by the immunoSEQ multiplex PCR assay. The multiplex PCR relied on a mix of 60 forward primers for TCR Vbeta segments and 13 reverse primers for TCR Jbeta segments. A multiplex PCR assay on genomic DNA amplified the CDR3 region of rearranged TCR beta genes. The Illumina HiSeq System was used to sequence the amplified TCR beta libraries as 87-base-pair reads. The paper's data handling went like this. A later analysis counted about 76 million unique TCR beta chains across the 666 repertoires, and 9.5 million to 11 million of these chains were shared by at least two donors. Raw reads were error-corrected and collapsed into unique sequences with a nearest-neighbor algorithm that merged closely related sequences to remove PCR and sequencing errors. CDR3 sequences were aligned to IMGT reference sequences to assign V, D and J gene segments. For a sequence to be retained, at least a six-nucleotide match to both a V gene segment and a J gene segment was required. A rearrangement counted as productive if the CDR3 had no stop codons and remained in frame with V and J, and every other rearrangement counted as non-productive. CDR3 was defined according to IMGT convention as the region running from the second conserved V-encoded cysteine to the conserved J-encoded phenylalanine. The earlier analysis of a few hundred of the donors excluded any sequence lacking an unambiguous match to a single V gene segment. An earlier analysis of around 600 of the donors classified V segments as functional when productive rearrangements were above 56.7% and as segregating when the standard deviation between donors was above 5%. A statistical classification framework was built to diagnose cytomegalovirus status from the catalog of TCR beta chain sequences. In a later analysis, TCR nucleotide sequences were compared against IMGT/GENE-DB human TR gene sequences so that V and J genes could be assigned. The TCRdist pipeline was used in a later analysis to assign CDR3 sequences and most-parsimonious VDJ recombination scenarios. In a later analysis, every TCR beta chain was defined by the combination of its CDR3 amino acid sequence and its V-gene family, and reads without a unique V-gene family were dropped. To address suspected cross-contamination and a sequencing artifact, a later analysis removed around 590 highly shared, low-generation-probability nucleotide sequences. A later analysis calculated a clonal expansion index for each public chain from normalized within-repertoire ranks of inferred template counts. A later analysis computed generation probabilities with a VDJ recombination model fitted to out-of-frame rearrangements, and checked the results against IGoR. In a later analysis, hypergeometric tests were used to score TCR-TCR, TCR-HLA and TCR-CMV co-occurrence, with a repertoire-size bias correction applied to TCR pairs. A later analysis estimated false discovery rates by permuting HLA or CMV assignments 20 times. A later analysis grouped co-occurring TCRs with DBSCAN, adding TCRdist sequence similarity when clustering within HLA-allele-positive subsets. For co-occurrence clustering, repertoires with fewer than 30,000 or more than 120,000 public chains were excluded, along with roughly five repertoires with anomalous nucleotide sharing. TCRdb retrieved this table from immuneACCESS and kept in-frame rearrangements only. Not all clones are present; in checked studies, unresolved V genes account for under half, and no reason is known for the remainder. Clonal size and the V and J genes are those of that table, whereas D and trimming came from the DNA. This sample holds about 160,000 clones; about 80% were observed only once. The top ten constitute around 1.3% of the sample.

The CDR3 numbers 14 residues from cysteine through phenylalanine. The CDR3 DNA has 42 bases and is translated from base 1. From V the trimming removes 0 bases and from J it removes 6 bases, while the gene matches leave 4 bases of the junction unaccounted for. CDR1 and CDR2 (MNHEY, SVGAGI) derive from the germline V gene. Here the chain combines TRBV6-5 and TRBJ1-2, with 7 middle bases fitting TRBD1. This TCR derives from a woman in her 50s in good health and CMV-seronegative. What was sequenced was PBMCs. CDR3 protein: CASSYSHRGNGYTF. DNA sequence: TGTGCCAGCAGTTACTCCCACAGGGGTAATGGCTACACCTTC.